This T cell receptor (beta chain) was identified in a study of spatial heterogeneity in lung cancer. As to time point: blood at routine non-recurrence follow-up after resection. Details on this clonotype: What it binds is unknown.

General study results and limits: At resection, ubiquitous expanded tumor TCRs appeared in blood more than at follow-up.

MiXCR was run by TCRdb on the 5' RACE reads, yielding one entry per CDR3 protein. The sample records about 120,000 distinct CDR3 sequences, approximately 10% being singletons. The CDR3 runs to 12 residues. V was clipped by 1 base and J by 7 bases, with 7 bases between them. Germline loops: CDR1 SEHNR, CDR2 FQNEAQ (reference sequence). The chain joins TRBV7-9 to TRBJ1-2; D is uncertain. Sample: PBMCs, taken at follow-up. This TCR was sampled from a female donor with early-stage non-small cell lung cancer. The CDR3 spells CASSLESGGYTF. DNA for the CDR3: TGTGCCAGCAGCTTAGAGTCTGGTGGCTACACCTTC.